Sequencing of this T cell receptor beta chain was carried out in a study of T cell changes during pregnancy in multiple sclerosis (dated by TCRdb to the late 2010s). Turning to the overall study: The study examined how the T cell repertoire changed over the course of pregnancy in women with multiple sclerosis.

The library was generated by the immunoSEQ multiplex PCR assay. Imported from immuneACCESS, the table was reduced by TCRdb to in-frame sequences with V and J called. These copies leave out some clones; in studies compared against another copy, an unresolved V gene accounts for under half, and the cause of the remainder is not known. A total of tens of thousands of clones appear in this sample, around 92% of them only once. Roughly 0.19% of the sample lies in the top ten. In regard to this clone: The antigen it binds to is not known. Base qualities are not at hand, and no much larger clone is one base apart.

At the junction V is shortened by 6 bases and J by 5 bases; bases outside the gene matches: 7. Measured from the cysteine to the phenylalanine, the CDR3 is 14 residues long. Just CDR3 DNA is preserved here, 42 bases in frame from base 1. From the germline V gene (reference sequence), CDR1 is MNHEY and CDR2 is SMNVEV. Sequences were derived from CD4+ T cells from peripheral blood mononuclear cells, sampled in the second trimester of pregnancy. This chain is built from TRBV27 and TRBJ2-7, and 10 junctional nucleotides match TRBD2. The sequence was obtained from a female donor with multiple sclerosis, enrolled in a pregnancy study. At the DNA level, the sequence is TGTGCCAGCAGGATACTAGCGGGGCCGGACGAGCAGTACTTC. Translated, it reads CASRILAGPDEQYF.